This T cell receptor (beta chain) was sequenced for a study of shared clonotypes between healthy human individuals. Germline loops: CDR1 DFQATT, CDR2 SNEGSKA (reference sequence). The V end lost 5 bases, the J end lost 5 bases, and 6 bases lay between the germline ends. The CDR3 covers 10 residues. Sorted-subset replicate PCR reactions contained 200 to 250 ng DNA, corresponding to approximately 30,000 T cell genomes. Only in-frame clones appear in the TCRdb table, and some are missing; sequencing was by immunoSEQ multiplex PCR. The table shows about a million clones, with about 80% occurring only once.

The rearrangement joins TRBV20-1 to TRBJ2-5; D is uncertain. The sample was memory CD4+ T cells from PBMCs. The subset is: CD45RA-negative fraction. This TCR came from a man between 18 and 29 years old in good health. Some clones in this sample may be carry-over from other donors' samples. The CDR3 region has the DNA TGCAGTGCTCACGGGGAGACCCAGTACTTC. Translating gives CSAHGETQYF.